This T cell receptor (beta chain) was sequenced during a study of OX40 agonist ivuxolimab in advanced cancers. Study-level background: Ivuxolimab was an agonistic, fully human IgG2 monoclonal antibody directed against OX40 (CD134), a costimulatory receptor. Peripheral TCRbeta sequencing aimed to test whether ivuxolimab altered TCR sequence diversity and caused clonal T-cell expansion. In the dose-escalation cohort, 82.7% of patients were male, and the mean age was around 60 years, with a range of about 20 to 90. The paper covers the monotherapy dose-escalation part of the phase I ivuxolimab trial, which included N = 52 patients. Prior anti-PD-1, anti-PD-L1 or anti-CTLA-4 therapy was permitted, and 35% to 40% of dose-escalation patients had received checkpoint inhibitors. Intravenous ivuxolimab was administered to patients every 2 weeks at six dose levels: 0.01, 0.1, 0.3, 1.5, 3 and 10 mg/kg. Partial responses were achieved by three dose-escalation patients, of whom one had hepatocellular carcinoma and two had cutaneous melanoma. Of the 50 to 55 patients in dose escalation, some 20 had hepatocellular carcinoma, some 15 had melanoma, 9 had renal cell carcinoma and 9 had head and neck cancer. Beyond this particular receptor, the publication reports: Low levels of normalized T-cell clonal expansion were also seen in some patients who did not respond. After ivuxolimab, CD8+ T cells had more expanded clones than CD4+ T cells on average. The antigen specificity of the clonally expanded peripheral T cells was not determined. At doses from 0.1 to 3.0 mg/kg, clonal expansion was seen in both CD4+ and CD8+ blood T cells between baseline and week 6. In the 0.1-3.0 mg/kg groups, partial responders had among the lowest normalized peripheral clonal expansion, particularly in CD8+ T cells.

The junction carries 4 bases between V and J, which are trimmed by 0 bases and 7 bases respectively. From the cysteine through the phenylalanine, the CDR3 covers 12 amino acids. The sequence is cut down to CDR3 DNA, 36 bases in frame from base 1. CDR1 is given as SGHNT and CDR2 as YYREEE, both from the germline V gene (reference sequence). Patients with a history of autoimmune disease or receiving systemic immunosuppression were excluded from the trial. Peripheral blood for TCR sequencing was collected from all dose cohorts at baseline, on cycle 4 day 1, and on cycle 7 day 1. Samples came from an open-label, multicenter, first-in-human phase I dose-escalation trial of ivuxolimab. Adults with locally advanced or metastatic head and neck squamous cell, hepatocellular, melanoma or renal cell carcinoma were enrolled in the trial. CD4+ and CD8+ T cells were sorted separately from peripheral blood before TCR sequencing.

About this clone: Its antigen has not been determined. No base quality values were provided; no much bigger clone lies one nucleotide off.

For sequencing of the TCRbeta CDR3 region, genomic DNA was extracted from the sorted cells. The immunoSEQ Assay was used for sequencing of TCRbeta CDR3 regions. TCRdb carries this immuneACCESS record with in-frame sequences only. Its versions omit some clonotypes, under half of them owing to an unresolved V gene in the studies checked, with the rest unexplained. This sample gives 39,000 or so clones in total; roughly 90% of them show up just once. The ten largest clonotypes hold under 0.65% of the sample. The V and J segments used are TRBV5-4 and TRBJ2-2; no D gene is confidently identified. This specimen consisted of CD4+ or CD8+ T cells sorted from blood, obtained in a trial of the OX40 agonist ivuxolimab. The TCR sequence derives from an adult with an advanced solid tumor such as melanoma, head and neck, liver or kidney cancer. CDR3 reads: CASSLAHGELFF. The nucleotides read TGTGCCAGCAGCTTGGCCCACGGGGAGCTGTTTTTT.